Following are 8 T cell receptor beta chains from one sample sequenced in a study of blood T cells in healthy people across ages. A second PCR, run for 7 to 11 cycles, used a sample-barcoded 5' primer plus a J-beta primer mix. Each CDR3 protein gets one entry after TCRdb re-called the 5' RACE reads with MiXCR. The profile covers hundreds of thousands of distinct CDR3 sequences, with roughly 27% appearing a single time and roughly 28% taken by the ten largest. The specimen sequenced was blood. The receptors shown here come from a woman aged 65 to 85 in good health.

The sample holds a few counts of this clonotype. The genes are TRBV6-4 and TRBJ2-7, with 7 bases lining up with TRBD2. The germline CDR1 and CDR2 sequences are MRHNA and SNTAGT. V trimming: 8 bases; J trimming: 6 bases; junction bases outside the gene matches: 16. The CDR3 totals 15 residues. CDR3 nucleotides: TGTGCCAGCCCCACCAGGGACTATTTGCGTAGCGAGCAGTACTTC. This gives the protein CASPTRDYLRSEQYF.

The count of this clonotype is one. The chain uses TRBV29-1 and TRBJ1-1; 7 nucleotides match TRBD1. The germline V gene encodes CDR1 SQVTM and CDR2 ANQGSEA. V shed 7 bases and J 3 bases; nucleotides not matched to a gene: 8. CDR3 length: 13 amino acids. CDR3 in amino acids: CSALRDRDTEAFF. The CDR3 DNA follows: TGCAGCGCCCTCCGGGACAGAGACACTGAAGCTTTCTTT.

This clonotype was seen at least ten times. V usage is TRBV16 and J usage is TRBJ1-4, with TRBD1 matching over 7 bases. Germline assignment: CDR1 KGHSY and CDR2 FQNENV. The CDR3 is made up of 16 amino acids. The V segment lost 1 base and the J segment 8 bases; nucleotides outside the gene matches: 10. Written as DNA, the CDR3 is TGTGCCAGCAGCCAATACCACGACAGGGCCGTCGAAAAACTGTTTTTT. Its translation: CASSQYHDRAVEKLFF. Full variable domain (rest looked up from reference TRBV16 and TRBJ1-4): GEEVAQTPKHLVRGEGQKAKLYCAPIKGHSYVFWYQQVLKNEFKFLISFQNENVFDETGMPKERFSAKCLPNSPCSLEIQATKLEDSAVYFCASSQYHDRAVEKLFFGSGTQLSVL.

The chain is built from TRBV20-1 and TRBJ2-3, with unresolved D. Germline assignment: CDR1 DFQATT and CDR2 SNEGSKA (reference sequence). The V end lost 3 bases, the J end lost 0 bases, and 10 bases lay between the germline ends. The CDR3 has 14 amino acids. As DNA, the CDR3 is TGCAGTGCTAGCTGGCTGACTAGCACAGATACGCAGTATTTT. Translating it yields CSASWLTSTDTQYF.

This clonotype was observed a single time. Compared with germline, one end of the junction differs, possibly owing to a read error. This chain uses TRBV9 with TRBJ1-4; 7 nucleotides align to TRBD1. In germline, CDR1 is SGDLS, CDR2 YYNGEE. The CDR3 covers 14 residues. For the CDR3, the DNA is TGTGCTAGCAGCGTAGAGGCAGGGGGTGAAAAGCTGTTTTTT. Translated, it gives CASSVEAGGEKLFF.

The table lists this clonotype with a few counts. The chain uses TRBV7-2 and TRBJ2-7; 7 bases are a match to TRBD2. V lost 1 base to trimming and J lost 5 bases; unmatched junction nucleotides: 5. The germline V gene has CDR1 SGHTA and CDR2 FQGNSA. The CDR3 has 14 residues. CDR3 region: CASSLGLAAHEQYF. The CDR3, as DNA: TGTGCCAGCAGCTTAGGCCTAGCGGCACACGAGCAGTACTTC.

The chain links TRBV9 to TRBJ1-2; no definite D call. V gave up 3 bases and J gave up 4 bases, with 19 bases separating them. The germline V gene encodes CDR1 SGDLS and CDR2 YYNGEE. This CDR3 is built from 16 residues. The CDR3 coding sequence is TGTGCCAGCAGCGCCCATAACGTACCGGAGGCCTATGGCTACACCTTC. It specifies CASSAHNVPEAYGYTF.

This clonotype has a handful of counts. The J gene is TRBJ2-5, the V gene TRBV14; 9 bases are a match to TRBD1. The DNA end favors TRBJ2-1, so the J call may be wrong. CDR1 is SGHDN, CDR2 FVKESK, per germline. The CDR3 consists of 14 residues. CDR3 residues: CASSRQGEDNEQFF. CDR3 in DNA: TGTGCCAGCAGCCGACAGGGGGAGGACAATGAGCAGTTCTTC.